This passage covers 25 T cell receptor beta chains from one sample sequenced in a study of lymphopenia after photon versus proton radiotherapy. Sequencing was performed with immunoSEQ multiplex PCR; in TCRdb, only in-frame clones are kept and a portion is missing. Of 20,000 to 25,000 clones in the sample, 85% are singletons; the top ten hold 18%. Sequenced here: peripheral blood, sampled from a patient treated with photon-based radiotherapy. Receptor source: a man in his sixties with pancreatic cancer.

V gene TRBV14 combines with J gene TRBJ2-2; TRBD2 matches at 12 bases. The CDR3 loop spans 18 amino acids. Germline CDR1 reads SGHDN; CDR2 reads FVKESK. V was pared by 2 bases and J by 3 bases, with 7 bases of the junction left unmatched. The CDR3, as DNA: TGTGCCAGCAGCCAACAGAAGACTAGCGGGGGCTACACCGGGGAGCTGTTTTTT. This gives the protein CASSQQKTSGGYTGELFF.

The chain uses TRBV6-5 and TRBJ1-4; D is ambiguous. In germline, CDR1 is MNHEY, CDR2 SVGAGI. The CDR3 totals 12 residues. Trimming pared 6 bases from V and 8 bases from J, leaving 10 bases between. This CDR3 reads CASSDRREKLFF. CDR3 nucleotide sequence: TGTGCCAGCAGCGACCGACGGGAAAAACTGTTTTTT.

The genes are TRBV27 and TRBJ1-1, with 9 bases that match TRBD1. The CDR3 has 13 residues. Germline loops: CDR1 MNHEY, CDR2 SMNVEV (reference sequence). V gave up 8 bases and J gave up 5 bases; unmatched junction bases: 6. CDR3 in amino acids: CASRGQGWTEAFF. CDR3 DNA sequence: TGTGCCAGCCGGGGACAGGGATGGACTGAAGCTTTCTTT.

The sample holds a few counts of this clone. V gene TRBV6-4 combines with J gene TRBJ2-2; D possibly corresponds to TRBD1 (5 bases). This CDR3 is built from 13 residues. With 3 bases removed from V and 3 bases from J, the gap between germline ends came to 5 bases. Germline V gene lookup returns CDR1 MRHNA and CDR2 SNTAGT. The CDR3 is CASSEGDTGELFF. CDR3 sequence (DNA): TGTGCCAGCAGTGAAGGGGACACCGGGGAGCTGTTTTTT.

This rearrangement joins TRBV23-1 to TRBJ1-4; D remains unclear. TRBV23-1 is recorded as an ORF, its role being uncertain. This CDR3 is built from 16 residues. Trimming took off 8 bases at V and 0 bases at J, with 16 bases between the two ends. Written as DNA, the CDR3 is TGCGCCAGCCGGCGAGGGTCATCGGCAACTAATGAAAAACTGTTTTTT. Translation: CASRRGSSATNEKLFF.

The genes are TRBV7-3 and TRBJ2-3, with D tentatively TRBD2 (6 bases). Germline lookup yields CDR1 SGHTA and CDR2 FQGTGA. Trimming cost V 5 bases and J 4 bases, with 16 bases left between them. This CDR3 is 15 amino acids long. As DNA, the CDR3 is TGTGCCAGCAGCCCGGGACTCGGGGCGGCAGATACGCAGTATTTT. It is translated as CASSPGLGAADTQYF.

The rearrangement uses TRBV11-3 and TRBJ2-3; TRBD2 agrees at 12 bases. Germline CDR1 and CDR2: SGHNT and YENEEA. J lost 5 bases, V lost 4 bases, and 7 bases had no gene match. There are 16 residues in the CDR3. The CDR3 nucleotides are TGTGCCAGCAGCTCCCGACTAGCGGGGGAGGTAGATACGCAGTATTTT. Encoded protein: CASSSRLAGEVDTQYF.

The genes are TRBV6-1 and TRBJ2-3, with 11 bases identical to TRBD2. Germline trimming cut 0 bases from V and 5 bases from J; bases unmatched to any gene: 10. Germline V gene sequence: CDR1 MNHNS, CDR2 SASEGT. This CDR3 region has 18 residues. The CDR3, as DNA: TGTGCCAGCAGTGAAGCGATAGTAGCGGGGGGGCCGGGAGATACGCAGTATTTT. Translating gives CASSEAIVAGGPGDTQYF.

The gene calls are TRBV7-9 and TRBJ2-5, with 10 bases aligning to TRBD1. The germline gives CDR1 SEHNR, CDR2 FQNEAQ (reference sequence). The CDR3 covers 16 residues. The V segment lost 4 bases and the J segment 2 bases; nucleotides outside the gene matches: 7. CDR3 bases: TGTGCCAGCAGCTCAAAGCCGGGACAGGGGCAAGAGACCCAGTACTTC. Translated: CASSSKPGQGQETQYF.

V and J are TRBV18 and TRBJ2-7, with D possibly being TRBD1 (5 bases). From germline, CDR1 is KGHSH and CDR2 LQKENI. The V end was cut by 4 bases, the J end by 6 bases, with 10 bases between. The CDR3 runs to 12 residues. CDR3 nucleotides: TGTGCCAGCTCACTCCAGGGTCCCGAGCAGTACTTC. Amino acid sequence: CASSLQGPEQYF.

The gene calls are TRBV27 and TRBJ2-5; perhaps TRBD1 as D (6 bases). Germline CDR1 MNHEY, CDR2 SMNVEV (reference sequence). V lost 1 base to trimming and J lost 5 bases, with 11 bases between them. The CDR3 loop spans 14 amino acids. The CDR3 DNA reads as TGTGCCAGCAGTTTATACACAGGGACGGAGACCCAGTACTTC. It encodes CASSLYTGTETQYF.

The chain carries TRBV10-1 and TRBJ2-3, with 10 bases aligning to TRBD2. J lost 4 bases, V lost 3 bases, and 4 bases had no gene match. From germline, CDR1 is WNHNN and CDR2 SYGVQD (reference sequence). The CDR3 has 15 amino acids. As DNA, the CDR3 is TGCGCCAGCAGTGAAAGTAGCGGGGGGTCAGATACGCAGTATTTT. Translation gives CASSESSGGSDTQYF.

In its sample, this clone was seen a few times. The CDR3 coding sequence is TGTGCCAGCAGCTTGGCCGGGGGCACAGATACGCAGTATTTT. Its protein is CASSLAGGTDTQYF. The chain links TRBV5-6 to TRBJ2-3, with D possibly TRBD2 on 5 matching bases. The germline CDR1 and CDR2 sequences are SGHDT and YYEEEE. V lost 0 bases and J 1 base, leaving 6 bases between the germline ends. The CDR3 runs 14 residues.

This clone has only one observation. This chain joins TRBV7-8 and TRBJ2-5, with a tentative D call TRBD2 (7 bases). Per germline, CDR1 SGHVS and CDR2 FQNEAQ. The CDR3 sequence is 16 residues long. Trimming took off 1 base at V and 3 bases at J, with 15 bases between the two ends. CDR3 sequence reads: CASSLDRGADEETQYF. CDR3 in DNA: TGTGCCAGCAGCTTAGACCGGGGGGCGGACGAAGAGACCCAGTACTTC.

V gene TRBV10-1 combines with J gene TRBJ2-3; D remains unclear. Germline CDR1 reads WNHNN; CDR2 reads SYGVQD (reference sequence). Trimming cost V 3 bases and J 0 bases, with 7 bases left between them. The CDR3 has 14 residues. CDR3 sequence: CASSDGSSTDTQYF. CDR3 in DNA: TGCGCCAGCAGTGACGGCAGTAGCACAGATACGCAGTATTTT.

Only one count was recorded for this clone. V gene TRBV4-3 combines with J gene TRBJ1-6; 7 bases fit TRBD1. Trimming cost V 0 bases and J 8 bases; bases outside gene matches: 7. The CDR3 runs to 16 residues. Per germline, CDR1 LGHNA and CDR2 YSLEER. The CDR3 coding sequence is TGCGCCAGCAGCCAAGATCCTCGACAGGGAGATTCACCCCTCCACTTT. It specifies CASSQDPRQGDSPLHF.

This clone was counted only a few times. The rearrangement links TRBV7-9 to TRBJ1-2; TRBD1 agrees at 8 bases. Germline values: CDR1 SEHNR, CDR2 FQNEAQ (reference sequence). V shed 4 bases and J 6 bases; nucleotides not matched to a gene: 4. The CDR3 has 13 amino acids. CDR3: CASSSWTGNGYTF. The DNA for the CDR3 is TGTGCCAGCAGCTCTTGGACAGGGAATGGCTACACCTTC.

The gene calls are TRBV5-1 and TRBJ2-7; D is possibly TRBD1 (5 bases). CDR3 length equals 13 residues. Deletions cut 4 bases from V and 2 bases from J, with 10 bases between. CDR1 SGHRS and CDR2 YFSETQ come from the germline V gene. The CDR3 loop is CASSPEGAYEQYF. The CDR3 DNA follows: TGCGCCAGCAGCCCCGAAGGGGCCTACGAGCAGTACTTC.

With regard to this clone: Other DNA sequences within the sample encode an identical CDR3. The V call is TRBV5-5, the J call TRBJ2-1, with D possibly being TRBD1 (5 bases). With 2 bases removed from V and 4 bases from J, the gap between germline ends came to 7 bases. The CDR3 sequence is 13 residues long. The germline V gene encodes CDR1 SGHKS and CDR2 YYEKEE (reference sequence). The CDR3 sequence: CASSFDSYNEQFF. CDR3 nucleotide sequence: TGTGCCAGCAGCTTTGACAGTTACAATGAGCAGTTCTTC.

The rearrangement links TRBV7-2 to TRBJ1-1; D is perhaps TRBD1 (6 bases). Germline V gives CDR1 SGHTA, CDR2 FQGNSA. Trimming left V 3 bases short and J 3 bases short, with 20 bases between. There are 17 residues in the CDR3. Here the CDR3 reads CASSLGYVGTKDTEAFF. In DNA, the CDR3 is TGTGCCAGCAGCTTGGGATATGTAGGGACAAAAGACACTGAAGCTTTCTTT. Full variable domain (remainder filled in from reference TRBV7-2 and TRBJ1-1): GAGVSQSPSNKVTEKGKDVELRCDPISGHTALYWYRQSLGQGLEFLIYFQGNSAPDKSGLPSDRFSAERTGGSVSTLTIQRTQQEDSAVYLCASSLGYVGTKDTEAFFGQGTRLTVV.

J is TRBJ2-3 and V is TRBV4-3, with 8 bases matching TRBD2. CDR1 is LGHNA and CDR2 is YSLEER in the germline V gene. Trimming at V came to 4 bases and at J to 0 bases, leaving 3 bases not matched to a gene. The CDR3 extends over 15 amino acids. CDR3 protein: CASSRRGGSTDTQYF. The DNA of the CDR3 is TGCGCCAGCAGCCGTCGGGGGGGAAGCACAGATACGCAGTATTTT.

The rearrangement links TRBV18 to TRBJ1-5; D remains unclear. Trimming took off 5 bases at V and 0 bases at J, with 11 bases between the two ends. Germline-derived CDR1 and CDR2 are KGHSH and LQKENI. The CDR3 loop spans 15 amino acids. The CDR3 sequence is CASSTGSGSNQPQHF. The CDR3 DNA follows: TGTGCCAGCTCAACGGGGAGCGGTAGCAATCAGCCCCAGCATTTT. Using reference TRBV18 and TRBJ1-5 for the parts outside the CDR3, the full variable domain is NAGVMQNPRHLVRRRGQEARLRCSPMKGHSHVYWYRQLPEEGLKFMVYLQKENIIDESGMPKERFSAEFPKEGPSILRIQQVVRGDSAAYFCASSTGSGSNQPQHFGDGTRLSIL.

Only one count was recorded for this clone. This chain links TRBV11-2 with TRBJ2-3, with 14 bases lining up with TRBD2. CDR3 length equals 18 residues. Per the germline V gene, CDR1 is SGHAT and CDR2 is FQNNGV. With V trimmed by 2 bases and J by 1 base, 5 bases remained unmatched. CDR3 in DNA: TGTGCCAGCAGCTTAAGGACTAGCGGGGGGTTACGCACAGATACGCAGTATTTT. Residues: CASSLRTSGGLRTDTQYF.

About this clone: Other DNA sequences of this sample code for an identical CDR3. The chain recombines TRBV5-5 with TRBJ2-1; a weak D match, TRBD1 (6 bases). The V end lost 4 bases, the J end lost 3 bases, and 8 bases lay between the germline ends. Per germline, CDR1 SGHKS and CDR2 YYEKEE (reference sequence). The CDR3 has 13 amino acids. Here the CDR3 reads CASSLDSYNEQFF. CDR3 nucleotide sequence: TGTGCCAGCAGCCTGGACAGCTACAATGAGCAGTTCTTC. Looking up the rest from reference TRBV5-5 and TRBJ2-1 gives the full variable domain: DAGVTQSPTHLIKTRGQQVTLRCSPISGHKSVSWYQQVLGQGPQFIFQYYEKEERGRGNFPDRFSARQFPNYSSELNVNALLLGDSALYLCASSLDSYNEQFFGPGTRLTVL.

J is TRBJ2-2 and V is TRBV4-3, with no clear D. The CDR3 totals 15 residues. CDR1 LGHNA and CDR2 YSLEER come from the germline V gene. V was clipped by 0 bases and J by 3 bases, with 8 bases between them. The CDR3 here is CASSQDLRYTGELFF. The CDR3 nucleotides are TGCGCCAGCAGCCAAGATCTTCGGTACACCGGGGAGCTGTTTTTT.